The 20 T cell receptor beta chains reported below all come from one sample, sequenced in a study of chemoradiotherapy in HPV16-positive cancers. TCRdb keeps only in-frame clones here, not all; method: immunoSEQ multiplex PCR. The sample gives around 500 clones, 85% to 95% of which show up once; roughly 12% is in the top ten. The specimen comprised tumor tissue, sampled from a patient who underwent chemoradiotherapy. Receptor source: a human donor with HPV-associated anogenital cancer.

This chain connects TRBV4-2 to TRBJ1-3; TRBD1 might be the D (5 bases). This CDR3 spans 17 amino acids. Trimming cost V 0 bases and J 0 bases, with 12 bases left between them. Germline assignment: CDR1 LGHNA and CDR2 YNFKEQ. The chain's CDR3 is CASSQDGQGVSGNTIYF. The CDR3 bases are TGTGCCAGCAGCCAAGATGGGCAAGGGGTCTCTGGAAACACCATATATTTT.

The V gene is TRBV23-1, the J gene TRBJ2-1; 7 bases agree with TRBD1. TRBV23-1 is classed as an ORF, of uncertain function. Trimming removed 7 bases from V and 8 bases from J; junction bases left unmatched: 14. This CDR3 comprises 15 residues. The CDR3 DNA follows: TGCGCCAGCACACTAACAGGGGAAGGCGAGTATGAGCAGTTCTTC. Protein: CASTLTGEGEYEQFF.

The chain recombines TRBV6-6 with TRBJ1-3; no clear D. CDR3 length: 14 residues. CDR1 is MNHNY, CDR2 SVGAGI, per germline (reference sequence). V was clipped by 6 bases and J by 4 bases, with 13 bases between them. The CDR3 sequence is CASSADIQGNTIYF. The CDR3 DNA reads as TGTGCCAGCAGCGCAGACATCCAGGGAAACACCATATATTTT.

The gene calls are TRBV6-1 and TRBJ1-2; 8 bases map to TRBD1. The CDR3 length is 13 residues. V lost 6 bases and J lost 5; bases outside the gene matches: 5. Germline CDR1 MNHNS, CDR2 SASEGT. CDR3 in DNA: TGTGCCAGCAGGGAGGACAGGGCTTATGGCTACACCTTC. Amino acids: CASREDRAYGYTF.

This chain links TRBV2 with TRBJ2-7; D perhaps matches TRBD2 (5 bases). Trimming shortened V by 4 bases and J by 9 bases, and 10 bases separated the two germline ends. CDR3 length: 11 amino acids. Germline CDR1 is SNHLY and CDR2 is FYNNEI. This chain's CDR3 is CASSGTAGQYF. In nucleotides, the CDR3 is TGTGCCAGCAGTGGGACCGCGGGGCAGTACTTC.

The chain recombines TRBV11-2 with TRBJ2-4; D gene unclear. Germline-derived CDR1 and CDR2 are SGHAT and FQNNGV. This CDR3 comprises 14 residues. V lost 6 bases, J lost 0 bases, and 9 bases lay in between. As DNA, the CDR3 is TGTGCCAGCAGACACAGTCTAGCCAAAAACATTCAGTACTTC. It specifies CASRHSLAKNIQYF.

The J gene is TRBJ1-1, the V gene TRBV29-1; TRBD1 might be the D (5 bases). CDR3 length equals 11 residues. Between the trimmed V and J ends, which lost 7 bases and 3 bases, there was a span of 9 bases. Germline loops: CDR1 SQVTM, CDR2 ANQGSEA. The CDR3 bases are TGCAGCGCCAGAGGGGACACTGAAGCTTTCTTT. Amino acid sequence: CSARGDTEAFF.

This chain joins TRBV19 and TRBJ2-5, with D tentatively TRBD1 (5 bases). Per germline, CDR1 LNHDA and CDR2 SQIVND (reference sequence). CDR3 length: 14 residues. V was cut by 5 bases and J by 2 bases, with 12 bases left in between. CDR3 nucleotide sequence: TGTGCCAGTAGTCGACAGAAGCCTCAAGAGACCCAGTACTTC. Translating gives CASSRQKPQETQYF.

The CDR3 spells CASSQTAYSNQPQHF. CDR3 bases: TGTGCCAGCAGTCAGACAGCGTATAGCAATCAGCCCCAGCATTTT. The rearrangement uses TRBV6-1 and TRBJ1-5, with D maybe TRBD1 (5 bases). V lost 5 bases to trimming and J lost 0 bases, with 11 bases between them. Germline loops: CDR1 MNHNS, CDR2 SASEGT. The CDR3 runs 15 residues.

V gene TRBV21-1 combines with J gene TRBJ1-1. TRBV21-1 is listed as a pseudogene. The CDR3 length is 16 residues. The CDR3 loop is CASRTVIATHRTEAFF. CDR3 bases: TGTGCCAGCAGGACGGTAATAGCTACACATCGCACTGAAGCTTTCTTT.

The chain combines TRBV14 with TRBJ1-1; D is unresolved. CDR3 length equals 15 residues. CDR1 is SGHDN, CDR2 FVKESK, per germline. V lost 1 base and J 0 bases, leaving 9 bases between the germline ends. The CDR3 bases are TGTGCCAGCAGCCAAGGCCGGACGATGAACACTGAAGCTTTCTTT. It specifies CASSQGRTMNTEAFF.

The chain is built from TRBV7-9 and TRBJ1-2; D remains ambiguous. The V and J ends lost 1 base and 4 bases respectively, with 7 bases between them. In germline, CDR1 is SEHNR, CDR2 FQNEAQ (reference sequence). The CDR3 extends over 13 amino acids. CDR3 amino acids: CASSLGAGYGYTF. In nucleotides, the CDR3 is TGTGCCAGCAGCTTAGGTGCAGGCTATGGCTACACCTTC. The entire variable domain, with the rest obtained from reference TRBV7-9 and TRBJ1-2, is as follows: DTGVSQNPRHKITKRGQNVTFRCDPISEHNRLYWYRQTLGQGPEFLTYFQNEAQLEKSRLLSDRFSAERPKGSFSTLEIQRTEQGDSAMYLCASSLGAGYGYTFGSGTRLTVV.

The chain carries TRBV6-4 and TRBJ2-3; D gene uncertain. The germline V gene has CDR1 MRHNA and CDR2 SNTAGT. V was clipped by 2 bases and J by 0 bases, with 3 bases between them. CDR3 length equals 13 residues. In DNA form, the CDR3 reads TGTGCCAGCAGTGACAGGAGCACAGATACGCAGTATTTT. The encoded protein is CASSDRSTDTQYF.

DNA for the CDR3: TGTGCCAGTAGTCCTGGTCGGGGTAGGAAGACCCAGTACTTC. This encodes CASSPGRGRKTQYF. V usage is TRBV19 and J usage is TRBJ2-5; a weak D match, TRBD2 (5 bases). Between the trimmed V and J ends, which lost 5 bases and 6 bases, there was a span of 16 bases. Germline V gene lookup returns CDR1 LNHDA and CDR2 SQIVND (reference sequence). The CDR3 has 14 amino acids.

This clone has a single count. This chain connects TRBV19 to TRBJ1-4; the match to TRBD1 covers 9 bases. Trimming at V came to 8 bases and at J to 2 bases, leaving 6 bases not matched to a gene. CDR3 size: 15 residues. The germline gives CDR1 LNHDA, CDR2 SQIVND (reference sequence). CDR3 nucleotides: TGTGCCAGTTCTGATGACAGGGGGACTAATGAAAAACTGTTTTTT. As protein: CASSDDRGTNEKLFF.

This chain joins TRBV5-5 and TRBJ2-3; tentatively, D is TRBD1 (6 bases). The CDR3 is 15 amino acids. Deletions cut 4 bases from V and 5 bases from J, with 17 bases between. Germline V lookup: CDR1 SGHKS, CDR2 YYEKEE (reference sequence). CDR3: CASSPSFGTKDTQYF. DNA for the CDR3: TGTGCCAGCAGCCCCTCCTTTGGGACAAAAGATACGCAGTATTTT.

This chain links TRBV30 with TRBJ1-5; 7 bases map to TRBD1. This CDR3 is built from 13 residues. Losses at the gene ends were 3 bases for V and 4 bases for J; bases not matched to a gene: 3. The V gene's germline CDR1 is GTSNPN and CDR2 SVGIG (reference sequence). CDR3 sequence reads: CAWRAGGNQPQHF. The DNA of the CDR3 is TGTGCCTGGAGGGCAGGGGGTAATCAGCCCCAGCATTTT.

The gene calls are TRBV19 and TRBJ1-5, with 11 bases lining up with TRBD1. Germline assignment: CDR1 LNHDA and CDR2 SQIVND (reference sequence). V was pared by 1 base and J by 4 bases, with 3 bases of the junction left unmatched. This CDR3 has 16 residues. The CDR3 DNA reads as TGTGCCAGTAGTATAGGGACAGGGGGCCTGAATCAGCCCCAGCATTTT. It is translated as CASSIGTGGLNQPQHF.

The rearrangement joins TRBV21-1 to TRBJ2-3; TRBD2, the table's D call, was not compared with the DNA. TRBV21-1 represents a pseudogene. The CDR3 spans 16 residues. CDR3: CASSLSLAVMQDTQYF. The CDR3 DNA is TGTGCCAGCAGCCTTTCGCTAGCAGTCATGCAAGATACGCAGTATTTT.

This clone has just one count. The chain uses TRBV28 and TRBJ2-7; 14 bases fit TRBD2. The germline V gene has CDR1 MDHEN and CDR2 SYDVKM. V shed 6 bases, J shed 5 bases, and the junction held 9 bases outside the gene matches. This CDR3 contains 16 residues. The CDR3 DNA follows: TGTGCCAGCAGGACTAGCGGGGGGGCTTTTCGGAACGAGCAGTACTTC. This sequence encodes CASRTSGGAFRNEQYF.